This passage covers 32 T cell receptor beta chains from one sample sequenced in a study of T cell responses to AZD1222 COVID-19 vaccine. Produced via immunoSEQ multiplex PCR; TCRdb's table is partial and in-frame only. Here the sample spans about 48,000 clones, 80% to 90% being singletons. Sequenced material: peripheral blood, taken 28 days after the second AZD1222 dose. The receptors originated from an adult who received the AZD1222 COVID-19 vaccine.

The rearrangement uses TRBV19 and TRBJ1-1, with D unresolved. The CDR3 is 16 amino acids. Trimming pared 2 bases from V and 1 base from J, leaving 14 bases between. The germline V gene has CDR1 LNHDA and CDR2 SQIVND (reference sequence). CDR3 region: CASSISNVARNTEAFF. The CDR3 DNA reads TGTGCCAGTAGTATATCCAATGTGGCGAGGAACACTGAAGCTTTCTTT.

V and J are TRBV7-2 and TRBJ2-7, with unresolved D. The length of the CDR3 is 13 residues. Germline V gene data show CDR1 as SGHTA and CDR2 as FQGNSA. V gave up 6 bases and J gave up 2 bases, with 11 bases separating them. CDR3: CASSSTWPYEQYF. In nucleotides, the CDR3 is TGTGCCAGCAGTTCTACCTGGCCCTACGAGCAGTACTTC.

The genes are TRBV6-6 and TRBJ2-2, with D possibly matching TRBD1 (6 bases). V lost 6 bases and J 1 base, leaving 9 bases between the germline ends. The CDR3 totals 14 residues. CDR1 and CDR2 (germline): MNHNY, SVGAGI (reference sequence). The CDR3 DNA reads as TGTGCCAGCAGCCAGGGACAGAACACCGGGGAGCTGTTTTTT. It codes for CASSQGQNTGELFF.

This rearrangement joins TRBV13 to TRBJ2-2; D is undetermined. V was shortened by 5 bases and J by 3 bases, with 4 bases between the two germline ends. The CDR3 totals 12 residues. CDR1 is PRHDT, CDR2 FYEKMQ, per germline (reference sequence). CDR3 loop: CASSLYTGELFF. CDR3 nucleotide sequence: TGTGCCAGCAGCCTTTACACCGGGGAGCTGTTTTTT.

The rearrangement joins TRBV5-8 to TRBJ1-5; 10 bases line up with TRBD1. With V trimmed by 4 bases and J by 4 bases, 8 bases remained unmatched. In germline, CDR1 is SGHTS, CDR2 YDEGEE. This CDR3 is built from 16 residues. The CDR3 DNA is TGTGCCAGCAGCCCGATAGCGGGACAGGGGAATCAGCCCCAGCATTTT. Protein: CASSPIAGQGNQPQHF.

V is TRBV2 and J is TRBJ2-1; the D gene is possibly TRBD1 (6 bases). Germline assignment: CDR1 SNHLY and CDR2 FYNNEI. V gave up 4 bases and J gave up 7 bases, with 14 bases separating them. The CDR3 spans 14 residues. CDR3 sequence (DNA): TGTGCCAGCAGTGCCAGGGGAAGATTGAATGAGCAGTTCTTC. It specifies CASSARGRLNEQFF.

J is TRBJ2-1 and V is TRBV3-1 (or the pseudogene TRBV3-2), with D unresolved. The CDR3 sequence is 15 residues long. Germline CDR1 LGHDT, CDR2 YNNKEL (reference sequence). V was cut by 0 bases and J by 5 bases, with 11 bases left in between. This CDR3 reads CASSQDRSPDNEQFF. Here the CDR3 DNA reads TGTGCCAGCAGCCAAGATCGGTCGCCAGACAATGAGCAGTTCTTC.

V is TRBV10-3 and J is TRBJ2-7; TRBD2 matches at 7 bases. This CDR3 is built from 18 residues. The trim removed 2 bases at V and 6 bases at J, leaving 19 bases unmatched. In germline, CDR1 is ENHRY, CDR2 SYGVKD. This CDR3 reads CAISELGTTSSPGFEQYF. CDR3 DNA: TGTGCCATCAGTGAGCTCGGGACTACTTCCTCCCCCGGTTTCGAGCAGTACTTC.

The chain joins TRBV7-3 to TRBJ2-1; no firm D call. The germline V and J ends were trimmed by 2 bases and 0 bases, with 5 bases remaining between them. Germline CDR1 reads SGHTA; CDR2 reads FQGTGA. This CDR3 contains 14 residues. This CDR3 is CASSLGSSYNEQFF. The CDR3 DNA is TGTGCCAGCAGCTTAGGTAGCTCCTACAATGAGCAGTTCTTC.

The chain joins TRBV10-1 to TRBJ1-6, with 9 bases aligning to TRBD1. V lost 6 bases and J lost 7; bases outside the gene matches: 7. Germline CDR1 and CDR2: WNHNN and SYGVQD (reference sequence). The CDR3 is 15 amino acids. CDR3 region: CASRATGGRNSPLHF. DNA of the CDR3: TGCGCCAGCAGAGCCACAGGGGGCAGGAATTCACCCCTCCACTTT.

As DNA, the CDR3 is TGTGCCAGCTCGTGGGACAGGGGGAAAGATACGCAGTATTTT. It translates to CASSWDRGKDTQYF. The chain uses TRBV18 and TRBJ2-3; 11 bases map to TRBD1. The V segment lost 6 bases and the J segment 5 bases; nucleotides outside the gene matches: 4. Germline V gene data show CDR1 as KGHSH and CDR2 as LQKENI. This CDR3 region has 14 residues. Complete variable domain (other parts from reference TRBV18 and TRBJ2-3): NAGVMQNPRHLVRRRGQEARLRCSPMKGHSHVYWYRQLPEEGLKFMVYLQKENIIDESGMPKERFSAEFPKEGPSILRIQQVVRGDSAAYFCASSWDRGKDTQYFGPGTRLTVL.

This chain uses TRBV11-3 with TRBJ2-7; D might be TRBD1 or TRBD2, each matching 6 bases. This CDR3 comprises 19 residues. Looked up from germline, CDR1 is SGHNT and CDR2 is YENEEA. V was clipped by 3 bases and J by 3 bases, with 27 bases between them. The CDR3 protein is CASSLYRGLREKFDYEQYF. CDR3 sequence (DNA): TGTGCCAGCAGCTTGTACCGGGGGCTCAGGGAAAAATTCGACTACGAGCAGTACTTC.

The chain is built from TRBV6-5 and TRBJ2-5; no clear D gene. Between the trimmed V and J ends, which lost 11 bases and 0 bases, there was a span of 10 bases. This CDR3 is 12 amino acids long. Germline CDR1 and CDR2: MNHEY and SVGAGI. The CDR3 region is CALGRDQETQYF. Written as DNA, the CDR3 is TGTGCCCTAGGACGGGACCAAGAGACCCAGTACTTC.

V usage is TRBV27 and J usage is TRBJ2-3; D is possibly TRBD2 (5 bases). Trimming removed 5 bases from V and 0 bases from J, with 15 bases in between. Per germline, CDR1 MNHEY and CDR2 SMNVEV (reference sequence). The CDR3 spans 16 residues. The DNA for the CDR3 is TGTGCCAGCAGTCCAAGCTCCCGCGGGAGCACAGATACGCAGTATTTT. It translates to CASSPSSRGSTDTQYF.

The chain employs TRBV24-1 and TRBJ1-4, with D perhaps matching TRBD1 (5 bases). CDR3 length: 15 residues. Germline V gene sequence: CDR1 KGHDR, CDR2 SFDVKD. V lost 3 bases and J lost 0, with 7 bases in between. The CDR3 loop is CATSDRGATNEKLFF. In nucleotides, the CDR3 is TGTGCCACCAGTGATAGGGGAGCAACTAATGAAAAACTGTTTTTT.

The gene calls are TRBV7-9 and TRBJ1-5; 7 nucleotides line up with TRBD1. Germline trimming cut 3 bases from V and 5 bases from J; bases unmatched to any gene: 10. CDR3 length equals 16 residues. CDR1 is SEHNR and CDR2 is FQNEAQ in the germline V gene (reference sequence). The CDR3 reads CASSLAPDRADQPQHF. In nucleotides, the CDR3 is TGTGCCAGCAGCTTGGCACCAGACAGGGCCGATCAGCCCCAGCATTTT. Complete variable domain (other parts from reference TRBV7-9 and TRBJ1-5): DTGVSQNPRHKITKRGQNVTFRCDPISEHNRLYWYRQTLGQGPEFLTYFQNEAQLEKSRLLSDRFSAERPKGSFSTLEIQRTEQGDSAMYLCASSLAPDRADQPQHFGDGTRLSIL.

The rearrangement uses TRBV20-1 and TRBJ2-3, with D maybe TRBD1 (6 bases). From germline, CDR1 is DFQATT and CDR2 SNEGSKA (reference sequence). CDR3 length: 15 residues. V lost 3 bases to trimming and J lost 1 base, with 14 bases between them. CDR3 coding DNA: TGCAGTGCTAGTCCGGACAGCTTACGCACAGATACGCAGTATTTT. Translating it yields CSASPDSLRTDTQYF.

This rearrangement joins TRBV27 to TRBJ1-1, with D uncertain. V lost 0 bases, J lost 3 bases, and 8 bases lay in between. The V gene's germline CDR1 is MNHEY and CDR2 SMNVEV (reference sequence). The CDR3 totals 14 residues. The chain's CDR3 is CASSLSRGYTEAFF. As DNA, the CDR3 is TGTGCCAGCAGTTTATCGAGAGGTTACACTGAAGCTTTCTTT.

This clone was counted once. The chain couples TRBV11-2 to TRBJ2-5; D uncertain. CDR3 size: 15 residues. Germline CDR1 SGHAT, CDR2 FQNNGV. The V end lost 5 bases, the J end lost 1 base, and 14 bases lay between the germline ends. CDR3 protein: CASSPLLAAQETQYF. The CDR3 DNA is TGTGCCAGCAGCCCACTCCTGGCAGCCCAAGAGACCCAGTACTTC.

The CDR3 spells CASSLMRGGTSNEQFF. The CDR3 region has the DNA TGTGCCAGCAGCTTAATGCGGGGAGGAACCTCCAATGAGCAGTTCTTC. The chain carries TRBV7-8 and TRBJ2-1, with D possibly TRBD2 on 6 matching bases. This CDR3 is 16 amino acids long. CDR1 is SGHVS and CDR2 is FQNEAQ in the germline V gene. V was trimmed by 2 bases and J by 6 bases, leaving 17 bases between them. The full variable domain, in which reference TRBV7-8 and TRBJ2-1 provide the parts outside the CDR3, is GAGVSQSPRYKVAKRGQDVALRCDPISGHVSLFWYQQALGQGPEFLTYFQNEAQLDKSGLPSDRFFAERPEGSVSTLKIQRTQQEDSAVYLCASSLMRGGTSNEQFFGPGTRLTVL.

The genes are TRBV9 and TRBJ2-1; D call uncertain. V gave up 3 bases and J gave up 5 bases, with 15 bases separating them. The CDR3 contains 15 residues. Germline V CDR1 and CDR2: SGDLS, YYNGEE. The CDR3 DNA follows: TGTGCCAGCAGCGGATCCGGGTCCCCCCACAATGAGCAGTTCTTC. It yields the protein CASSGSGSPHNEQFF.

This chain links TRBV4-3 with TRBJ2-7; unclear D gene. The CDR3 length is 15 residues. Trimming removed 0 bases at V and 3 bases at J, with 12 bases between. The germline gives CDR1 LGHNA, CDR2 YSLEER. The CDR3 coding sequence is TGCGCCAGCAGCCAAGAATATATGGGTTTCTACGAGCAGTACTTC. Translated, it gives CASSQEYMGFYEQYF.

This clone appeared once. The chain joins TRBV7-2 to TRBJ2-2; 12 nucleotides agree with TRBD2. The J segment lost 4 bases and the V segment lost 4 bases, leaving 7 bases of the junction unmatched. The CDR3 contains 17 residues. From germline, CDR1 is SGHTA and CDR2 FQGNSA. This CDR3 reads CASSSQTSGGITGELFF. DNA of the CDR3: TGTGCCAGCAGCTCTCAGACTAGCGGGGGTATCACCGGGGAGCTGTTTTTT.

This chain links TRBV19 with TRBJ2-7; no clear D gene. The CDR3 has 15 amino acids. Per the germline V gene, CDR1 is LNHDA and CDR2 is SQIVND (reference sequence). The ends were cut back, 3 bases at V and 2 bases at J, with 14 bases in the middle. The CDR3, as DNA: TGTGCCAGTAGTATGAGTGGGGTAGTGACCTACGAGCAGTACTTC. Protein product: CASSMSGVVTYEQYF.

The chain employs TRBV12-5 and TRBJ2-2, with 7 bases fitting TRBD2. Germline loops: CDR1 LGHNT, CDR2 FRNRAP. The junction had 7 bases not matched to a gene; V was cut back by 5 bases and J by 4 bases. The CDR3 runs 15 residues. As DNA, the CDR3 is TGTGCTAGTGGTCCTCGACTAGCCCCCACCGGGGAGCTGTTTTTT. Its protein is CASGPRLAPTGELFF.

The chain uses TRBV5-1 and TRBJ2-5, with 8 bases aligning to TRBD1. The CDR3 contains 14 residues. V lost 4 bases and J lost 5; bases outside the gene matches: 7. Per germline, CDR1 SGHRS and CDR2 YFSETQ. CDR3 nucleotide sequence: TGCGCCAGCAGCGCGGACAGGGTGGGGGAGACCCAGTACTTC. Translating it yields CASSADRVGETQYF.

The gene calls are TRBV21-1 and TRBJ2-2; the table calls TRBD1, which could not be checked here. TRBV21-1 is described as a pseudogene. The CDR3 is 18 amino acids. CDR3 nucleotides: TGTGCCAGCAGCAAGTTTACAATCGATCATACGAACACCGGGGAGCTGTTTTTT. Translated, it gives CASSKFTIDHTNTGELFF.

This clone turned up a few times. The J gene is TRBJ1-3, the V gene TRBV28; TRBD1 aligns across 7 bases. The V gene's germline CDR1 is MDHEN and CDR2 SYDVKM. The CDR3 is 16 residues long. V lost 2 bases and J lost 0; bases outside the gene matches: 4. The CDR3 DNA reads TGTGCCAGCAGTTTAGCCCGGGACAGCTCTGGAAACACCATATATTTT. Amino acids: CASSLARDSSGNTIYF.

A single count supports this clone. Other DNA sequences in the same sample also yield this CDR3. CDR3 DNA: TGTGCCACCAGCAGAGATGGAGGCTACGAGCAGTACTTC. Its translation is CATSRDGGYEQYF. The chain carries TRBV15 and TRBJ2-7, with D maybe TRBD2 (5 bases). The CDR3 loop spans 13 amino acids. Germline loops: CDR1 LNHNV, CDR2 YYDKDF (reference sequence). V was pared by 0 bases and J by 3 bases, with 6 bases between.

The chain has TRBV5-4 and TRBJ2-1, with 11 bases aligning to TRBD2. The CDR3 extends over 14 amino acids. Germline lookup yields CDR1 SGHNT and CDR2 YYREEE (reference sequence). The J segment lost 9 bases and the V segment lost 2 bases, leaving 4 bases of the junction unmatched. Written as DNA, the CDR3 is TGTGCCAGCAGCTTAGATAGCGGGAGGGTTGAGCAGTTCTTC. Translated: CASSLDSGRVEQFF.

The chain joins TRBV5-3 to TRBJ2-3; D uncertain. TRBV5-3 is classed as an ORF, of uncertain function. Trimming pared 2 bases from V and 5 bases from J, leaving 0 bases between. This CDR3 is built from 10 residues. The CDR3 is CARSLDTQYF. For the CDR3, the DNA is TGTGCCAGAAGCTTAGATACGCAGTATTTT.

The CDR3 nucleotides are TGTGCCAGCGTAAACCGGGACGTCAGCTCCTACGAGCAGTACTTC. Translating it yields CASVNRDVSSYEQYF. J is TRBJ2-7 and V is TRBV2; D may be TRBD1 or TRBD2 (5 bases each). V was cut by 8 bases and J by 0 bases, with 17 bases left in between. Looked up from germline, CDR1 is SNHLY and CDR2 is FYNNEI. The CDR3 totals 15 residues. The whole variable domain, remainder taken from reference TRBV2 and TRBJ2-7, is EPEVTQTPSHQVTQMGQEVILRCVPISNHLYFYWYRQILGQKVEFLVSFYNNEISEKSEIFDDQFSVERPDGSNFTLKIRSTKLEDSAMYFCASVNRDVSSYEQYFGPGTRLTVT.